The rows below give T cell receptor beta chains drawn from one sample of a study of cytomegalovirus exposure and HLA in healthy donors. Produced via immunoSEQ multiplex PCR; TCRdb's table is partial and in-frame only. The data show 70,000 to 75,000 clones, over 90% seen once. What was sequenced was PBMCs. The receptors originated from a woman aged 18-29 years in good health and CMV-seronegative. CDR3s include the opening cysteine and the closing phenylalanine or tryptophan. The D gene is left open where the match is weak. Clone size is given for some rows only: seen once, a few or many times, or a class if the clone is expanded.

D gene | J gene | V gene | clone size | CDR3 length | CDR3 DNA | CDR3 protein
. | TRBJ2-3 | TRBV5-1 | . | 15 | TGCGCCAGCAGCTTGGGGGGGCCAGCCACAGATACGCAGTATTTT | CASSLGGPATDTQYF
. | TRBJ1-6 | TRBV2 | . | 16 | TGTGCCAGCAGTGAATCGGGGCTCATAGGGGGATCACCCCTCCACTTT | CASSESGLIGGSPLHF
TRBD2 | TRBJ2-1 | TRBV29-1 | . | 16 | TGCAGCGTTGAGTTTAGGGGGGGCGGGAGGGCCCCTGAGCAGTTCTTC | CSVEFRGGGRAPEQFF
. | TRBJ1-5 | TRBV2 | . | 16 | TGTGCCAGCAGTGAAGGAGACTATGGGCTAACGAGGCCCCAGCATTTT | CASSEGDYGLTRPQHF
TRBD2 | TRBJ2-2 | TRBV6-1 | . | 14 | TGTGCCAGCAGACTAGCGGGGGACACCGGGGAGCTGTTTTTT | CASRLAGDTGELFF
. | TRBJ2-7 | TRBV25-1 | . | 13 | TGTGCCAGCAGCCCCCAGGGAACCTACGAGCAGTACTTC | CASSPQGTYEQYF
TRBD2 | TRBJ2-1 | TRBV19 | . | 15 | TGTGCCAGTAGTATTTCGGGAGGGACCTACAATGAGCAGTTCTTC | CASSISGGTYNEQFF
TRBD1 | TRBJ2-3 | TRBV18 | once | 15 | TGTGCCAGCTCACCGACAGGGGTTGGCACAGATACGCAGTATTTT | CASSPTGVGTDTQYF
TRBD1 | TRBJ1-1 | TRBV4-2 | . | 15 | TGTGCCAGCAGCCAAAGTGGACAGGGCCTCACTGAAGCTTTCTTT | CASSQSGQGLTEAFF
. | TRBJ1-6 | TRBV5-4 | . | 12 | TGTGCCAGCAGCTTTAATAATTCACCCCTCCACTTT | CASSFNNSPLHF